This TCR beta chain emerged from a study of T cells in women clearing cervical HPV infection (dated by TCRdb to the late 2010s). Turning to the overall study: The cases were under 30 women with histologically confirmed HPV16-related CIN3 or worse, and 2 of these cases were invasive cancers. The controls were 25 or so women whose single incident HPV16 infection cleared within 12 months with no development of precancer or cancer. Blood from cases was collected at the visit at which the lesion was first identified, whereas blood from controls was collected once infection was no longer detected. Among cases, blood sampling came a median of approximately 150 days after lesion detection, with an interquartile range of about 80 to 230 days. Since HLA typing was available for only a few women, HLA type could not be ruled out as a confounder. An exploratory proof-of-principle case-control study, nested within the Guanacaste HPV Natural History Study in Costa Rica, was conducted to compare TCR repertoires across cervical HPV16 outcomes. Cases and controls were matched on year of sample collection and on age within five years. Cases had a median age of approximately 35 years compared with 38 for controls, and baseline characteristics showed no significant differences between the groups. In the parent cohort, 10,049 women aged 18 or older were enrolled in Guanacaste, Costa Rica, during about 1993 to 1995 and then followed for seven years. As quality controls, five blinded duplicates were added to each group, bringing the total to about 60 samples made up of around 50 participants and around 10 replicates.

Every participant had a single incident cervical HPV16 infection, and women with prevalent HPV16 infections were excluded. Cervical HPV DNA was detected with MY09/MY11 PCR, and genotyping was done by dot-blot hybridization. Around 15 mL of heparinized blood was centrifuged, after which the buffy coat was aliquoted, frozen at -30 degrees C, and then stored at -80 degrees C. QIAGEN kits were used to extract genomic DNA from the buffy coat specimens. Summary of the overall study and its limitations: Random forest classifiers combining richness and V gene abundances distinguished cases from controls with an estimated AUC of less than 0.9. Cases had lower TRBV6-7 relative abundance than controls (approximately 0.11% versus 0.16%; Bonferroni P = 0.0008). The cross-sectional design could not show whether the associations came before the infection or were a result of it, and neither effector/memory subsets nor HPV-specific T cells were isolated. Significantly higher TCR repertoire richness was observed in CIN3+ cases than in controls across sequencing depths, whereas no difference in evenness was found. T-cell numbers per sample were unknown, so richness differences could reflect varying T-cell content rather than repertoire biology.

V loses 3 bases of germline sequence and J loses 4 bases, and the interval between the two ends is 10 bases. As encoded in the germline V gene, CDR1 is KGHSH while CDR2 is LQKENI. The CDR3 contains 14 residues, cysteine and phenylalanine counted. Only the CDR3 bases that were read are kept: 33 of them, in frame from base 1. Of note for this clone: Its cognate antigen has yet to be identified. The read finishes 3 residues shy of the CDR3 end, and the germline J gene is used to complete it.

TCR beta CDR3 regions were amplified by multiplex PCR from an average of about 1,100 ng genomic DNA per sample using the immunoSEQ assay. Primer bias was corrected in the assay by using a complete synthetic TCR repertoire to establish an amplification baseline. The amplicons were sequenced on the Illumina platform. The authors processed their data as follows. Error correction of the sequences involved clustering with frequency ratios plus a modified nearest-neighbor algorithm, after which the sequences were analyzed in the immunoSEQ Analyzer using IMGT gene definitions. At each rarefaction depth, TCR richness and evenness were averaged across 20 rarefaction repeats, and samples with fewer sequences than that depth were excluded. V, D and J gene relative abundances were compared between groups with Wilcoxon rank sum tests, applying FDR correction. For the blinded duplicates, the intraclass correlation was 95% to 97% for TCR richness and averaged about 81% across roughly 72 gene segments. In its TCRdb copy, this immuneACCESS table keeps in-frame sequences only and misses some clones. Where compared with another copy, unresolved V genes explain less than half of these, and the others have no known cause. V and J calls and clone size follow that table, whereas D and trimming were derived from the DNA. The sample table records approximately 25,000 clones. 22% of the sample lies in the top ten.

The chain is assembled from TRBV18 and TRBJ1-3; the D gene cannot be named for sure. The sample consisted of blood buffy coat. This receptor was identified in a woman aged 18-69 years with a cervical HPV16 infection that either progressed to CIN3+ or cleared (not recorded which). The covered CDR3 bases are TGTGCCAGCTCACCCCCAGTGAGGGGAAACACC. Its protein reads: CASSPPVRGNT. The whole CDR3 protein reads CASSPPVRGNTIYF.